This T cell receptor (beta chain) emerged from a study of sequential checkpoint blockade in melanoma. About the study: Randomization was 1:1 between first-line nivolumab→ipilimumab and ipilimumab→nivolumab.

Trimming took 3 bases from V and 3 from J; bases not matched to a gene: 7. Looked up from germline, CDR1 is SGHRS and CDR2 is YFSETQ. The CDR3 is 15 residues long. Profiling relied on immunoSEQ multiplex PCR, and the TCRdb table lists in-frame clones only, not all of them. Here the sample spans roughly 2,500 clones, around 24% being singletons. Treatment specified: randomized to nivolumab then ipilimumab (arm A) or the reverse (arm B). This clonotype originated in a human donor with melanoma. The gene calls are TRBV5-1 and TRBJ2-7; 9 bases align to TRBD1. Sequences were derived from tumor tissue (inferred from file names), sampled from a patient given nivolumab and ipilimumab in sequence. CDR3 residues: CASSSPTGGHYEQYF. The CDR3 DNA reads as TGCGCCAGCAGCTCCCCCACAGGGGGCCACTACGAGCAGTACTTC.